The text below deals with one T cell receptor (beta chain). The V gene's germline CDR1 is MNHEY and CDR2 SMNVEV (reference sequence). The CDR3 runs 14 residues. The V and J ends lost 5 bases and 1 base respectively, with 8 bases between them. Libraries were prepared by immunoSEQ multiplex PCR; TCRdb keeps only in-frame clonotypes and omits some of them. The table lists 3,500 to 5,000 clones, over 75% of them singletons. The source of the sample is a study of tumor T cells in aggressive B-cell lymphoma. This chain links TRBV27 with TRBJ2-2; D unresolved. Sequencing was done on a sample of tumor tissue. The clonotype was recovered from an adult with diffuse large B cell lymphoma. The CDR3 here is CASSPFWNTGELFF. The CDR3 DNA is TGTGCCAGCAGTCCTTTTTGGAACACCGGGGAGCTGTTTTTT.